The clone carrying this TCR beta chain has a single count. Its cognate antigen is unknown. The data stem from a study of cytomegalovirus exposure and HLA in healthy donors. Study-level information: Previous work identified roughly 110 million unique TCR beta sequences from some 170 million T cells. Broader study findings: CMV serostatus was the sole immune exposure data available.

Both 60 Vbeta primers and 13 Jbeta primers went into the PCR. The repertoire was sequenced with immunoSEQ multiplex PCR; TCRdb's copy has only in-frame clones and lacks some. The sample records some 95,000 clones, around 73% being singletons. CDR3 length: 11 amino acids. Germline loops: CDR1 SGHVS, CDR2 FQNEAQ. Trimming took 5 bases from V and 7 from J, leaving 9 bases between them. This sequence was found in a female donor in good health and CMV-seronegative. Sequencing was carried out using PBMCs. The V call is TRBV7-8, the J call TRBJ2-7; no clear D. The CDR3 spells CASSTAREQYF. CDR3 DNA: TGTGCCAGCAGCACTGCGCGGGAGCAGTACTTC.